The 8 T cell receptor beta chains in this list originate from one sample, sequenced in a study of identical twins. One entry per CDR3 protein, called by TCRdb with MiXCR from the 5' RACE reads. The data contain 570,000 or so distinct CDR3 sequences, more than 9% of them singletons. These sequences were also reported in another study, on yellow fever vaccine responses in identical twins.

Sequenced material: PBMCs. The source of these receptors is a woman aged 18 to 35 in good health.

The CDR3 DNA sequence: TGCGCCAGCAGTGAGTCGGAAGCGGGAACCCCGAGGATGGAGACCCAGTACTTC. Translating it yields CASSESEAGTPRMETQYF. The chain employs TRBV10-1 and TRBJ2-5; TRBD2 matches 7 bases. This CDR3 is 18 amino acids long. Per the germline V gene, CDR1 is WNHNN and CDR2 is SYGVQD (reference sequence). Germline trimming cut 0 bases from V and 5 bases from J; bases unmatched to any gene: 15.

This clonotype was found a few times. The rearrangement links TRBV29-1 to TRBJ2-1, with D perhaps matching TRBD1 (6 bases). There are 12 residues in the CDR3. Looked up from germline, CDR1 is SQVTM and CDR2 is ANQGSEA. Between the trimmed V and J ends, which lost 7 bases and 6 bases, there was a span of 13 bases. This CDR3 reads CSGAHRANEQFF. DNA of the CDR3: TGCAGCGGAGCCCACAGGGCCAATGAGCAGTTCTTC.

This clonotype was recorded at least ten times. The genes are TRBV12-3 or TRBV12-4 and TRBJ2-2, with D possibly being TRBD1 (6 bases). The V and J ends lost 5 bases and 5 bases respectively, with 12 bases between them. The CDR3 runs 14 residues. For the CDR3, the DNA is TGTGCCAGCAGTCCACAGGGTTGGACCGGGGAGCTGTTTTTT. It translates to CASSPQGWTGELFF.

This sequence joins TRBV9 and TRBJ2-7, with D perhaps TRBD1 (6 bases). V was cut by 4 bases and J by 6 bases, with 14 bases left in between. This CDR3 is 13 amino acids long. Germline CDR1 reads SGDLS; CDR2 reads YYNGEE. CDR3 nucleotides: TGTGCCAGCAGCCCAGGGGTGACAGTCGAGCAGTACTTC. Its translation: CASSPGVTVEQYF.

This clonotype has a handful of counts. The chain has TRBV30 and TRBJ1-5, with D maybe TRBD1 (5 bases). V lost 1 base and J lost 2, with 9 bases in between. This CDR3 is 14 amino acids long. The germline CDR1 and CDR2 sequences are GTSNPN and SVGIG (reference sequence). This CDR3 reads CAWSGGFGNQPQHF. In DNA form, the CDR3 reads TGTGCCTGGAGTGGGGGGTTTGGCAATCAGCCCCAGCATTTT.

This clonotype was found many times. V and J are TRBV6-4 and TRBJ2-5; TRBD2 agrees at 14 bases. V was clipped by 6 bases and J by 7 bases; unmatched bases: 22. The V gene's germline CDR1 is MRHNA and CDR2 SNTAGT. The CDR3 loop spans 20 amino acids. The CDR3 coding sequence is TGTGCCAGCAGCCAAGAGGACGCCGGGACTAGCGGGGGAATAAGGGCGACCCAGTACTTC. Amino acids: CASSQEDAGTSGGIRATQYF.

This clonotype turned up a few times. The DNA of the CDR3 is TGTGCCAGCACCGATGGAGGGGGGCTAAGACCCTACGAGCAGTACTTC. Translated: CASTDGGGLRPYEQYF. The chain uses TRBV7-9 and TRBJ2-7, with D perhaps TRBD1 or TRBD2 (6 bases each). The CDR3 has 16 amino acids. Trimming took 7 bases from V and 2 from J, leaving 21 bases between them. The germline V gene encodes CDR1 SEHNR and CDR2 FQNEAQ (reference sequence).

This chain uses TRBV4-3 with TRBJ1-5; D may be TRBD1 (5 bases). This CDR3 comprises 16 residues. V shed 0 bases and J shed 2 bases, with 11 bases lying between them. Germline V CDR1 and CDR2: LGHNA, YSLEER. In nucleotides, the CDR3 is TGCGCCAGCAGCCAAGATGTGGGGCAGCGCAATCAGCCCCAGCATTTT. This encodes CASSQDVGQRNQPQHF.